These 22 T cell receptor beta chains share one sample of origin, sequenced in a study of lymphopenia after photon versus proton radiotherapy. The method was immunoSEQ multiplex PCR; TCRdb's version includes in-frame clones alone and lacks a portion of them. Of about 17,000 clones in the sample, approximately 82% are singletons; the top ten hold 20% to 25%. Sequenced here: peripheral blood, sampled from a patient treated with proton-based radiotherapy. These receptors were taken from a man aged 70-80 years with pancreatic cancer.

The chain recombines TRBV5-1 with TRBJ1-2, with TRBD1 as a possible D gene (5 bases). CDR1 is SGHRS and CDR2 is YFSETQ in the germline V gene. Trimming removed 0 bases from V and 0 bases from J, with 9 bases in between. This CDR3 is built from 15 residues. Here the CDR3 DNA reads TGCGCCAGCAGCTTGGCCTCGGGGGCTAACTATGGCTACACCTTC. Its protein product is CASSLASGANYGYTF.

The V and J genes are TRBV7-2 and TRBJ2-7; TRBD2 matches 9 bases. Germline lookup yields CDR1 SGHTA and CDR2 FQGNSA. After removal of 4 bases from V and 0 bases from J, the junction contained 4 bases not matched to a gene. CDR3 length equals 15 residues. The CDR3 is CASSWRGGNSYEQYF. DNA of the CDR3: TGTGCCAGCAGCTGGCGGGGGGGGAACTCCTACGAGCAGTACTTC.

This clone was observed a few times. The chain couples TRBV2 to TRBJ2-1, with 8 bases identical to TRBD1. CDR3 length equals 15 residues. The germline gives CDR1 SNHLY, CDR2 FYNNEI. Trimming took 6 bases from V and 4 from J; bases not matched to a gene: 8. CDR3 loop: CASRDGTGAYNEQFF. The CDR3 coding sequence is TGTGCCAGCAGGGATGGGACAGGAGCTTACAATGAGCAGTTCTTC.

V is TRBV28 and J is TRBJ2-1; 7 positions agree with TRBD2. The CDR3 totals 13 residues. The germline CDR1 and CDR2 sequences are MDHEN and SYDVKM. V shed 8 bases and J 6 bases; nucleotides not matched to a gene: 7. The CDR3 region is CASRREPSNEQFF. For the CDR3, the DNA is TGTGCCAGCCGGCGGGAGCCCTCCAATGAGCAGTTCTTC.

This CDR3 reads CASSTFSGYTQHF. CDR3 nucleotides: TGTGCCAGCAGTACATTCTCAGGGTATACCCAGCATTTT. This rearrangement joins TRBV27 to TRBJ1-5; D possibly corresponds to TRBD1 (5 bases). The length of the CDR3 is 13 residues. Looked up from germline, CDR1 is MNHEY and CDR2 is SMNVEV (reference sequence). Trimming left V 5 bases short and J 11 bases short, with 16 bases between.

The chain couples TRBV4-1 to TRBJ2-7; tentatively, D is TRBD2 (6 bases). The CDR3 is made up of 16 amino acids. V lost 3 bases, J lost 6 bases, and 21 bases lay in between. CDR1 is MGHRA and CDR2 is YSYEKL in the germline V gene. The DNA for the CDR3 is TGCGCCAGCAGCCAGGCCGGAGGGCGCATAATTCGCGAGCAGTACTTC. Amino acids: CASSQAGGRIIREQYF.

The genes are TRBV28 and TRBJ1-1, with TRBD1 as a possible D gene (6 bases). Germline assignment: CDR1 MDHEN and CDR2 SYDVKM. The ends were cut back, 8 bases at V and 4 bases at J, with 14 bases in the middle. The CDR3 is made up of 13 amino acids. The CDR3 protein is CASLILGGTEAFF. CDR3 in DNA: TGTGCCAGCCTGATTTTAGGGGGCACTGAAGCTTTCTTT.

The chain links TRBV10-3 to TRBJ1-4, with 11 bases that match TRBD1. Germline values: CDR1 ENHRY, CDR2 SYGVKD. The CDR3 loop spans 14 amino acids. J was trimmed by 7 bases and V by 6 bases; bases with no gene match: 4. The CDR3 region is CAIRAGTGGEKLFF. CDR3 in DNA: TGTGCCATCAGAGCCGGGACAGGGGGTGAAAAACTGTTTTTT.

The chain is built from TRBV28 and TRBJ1-4; TRBD1 matches at 7 bases. V shed 5 bases and J 8 bases; nucleotides not matched to a gene: 8. The germline V gene encodes CDR1 MDHEN and CDR2 SYDVKM. The CDR3 runs 14 residues. CDR3 sequence reads: CASSTRQGEEKLFF. The CDR3 region has the DNA TGTGCCAGCAGTACCAGACAGGGAGAGGAAAAACTGTTTTTT.

This clone was seen more than once but under ten times. The V and J genes are TRBV28 and TRBJ1-5, with TRBD1 identical over 8 bases. The CDR3 sequence is 17 residues long. V was clipped by 6 bases and J by 4 bases; unmatched bases: 14. Germline V gives CDR1 MDHEN, CDR2 SYDVKM. The CDR3 protein is CASSSSDRGYRNQPQHF. CDR3 DNA sequence: TGTGCCAGCAGCTCTTCTGACAGGGGTTACCGTAATCAGCCCCAGCATTTT.

The chain joins TRBV6-1 to TRBJ2-7; 8 bases line up with TRBD2. Germline V CDR1 and CDR2: MNHNS, SASEGT. The CDR3 is 14 amino acids. The V and J ends lost 5 bases and 4 bases, in that order; junction bases with no gene match: 7. The CDR3 spells CASSPGTSGYEQYF. CDR3 DNA sequence: TGTGCCAGCAGTCCCGGGACTAGTGGATACGAGCAGTACTTC.

The chain is built from TRBV30 and TRBJ1-3, with 7 nucleotides matching TRBD1. The CDR3 has 12 residues. With 5 bases clipped from V and 11 bases from J, the junction kept 9 bases outside the gene matches. Germline V gene data show CDR1 as GTSNPN and CDR2 as SVGIG (reference sequence). Here the CDR3 reads CAWGQRDSSIYF. CDR3 DNA: TGTGCCTGGGGACAGCGGGACAGTTCCATATATTTT.

V gene TRBV10-1 combines with J gene TRBJ2-2; D perhaps matches TRBD1 (5 bases). The CDR3 sequence is 14 residues long. The germline CDR1 and CDR2 sequences are WNHNN and SYGVQD (reference sequence). V was clipped by 4 bases and J by 8 bases, with 14 bases between them. CDR3 sequence: CASSATAAQGELFF. The CDR3, as DNA: TGCGCCAGCAGTGCGACAGCCGCCCAGGGGGAGCTGTTTTTT.

This clone turned up a few times. V and J are TRBV29-1 and TRBJ2-5, with TRBD1 matching over 9 bases. After removal of 7 bases from V and 6 bases from J, the junction contained 12 bases not matched to a gene. This CDR3 contains 14 residues. Germline V gene lookup returns CDR1 SQVTM and CDR2 ANQGSEA. CDR3 coding DNA: TGCAGCGCCCCCGCCGGGACAGGGTTTAAGACCCAGTACTTC. Its translation: CSAPAGTGFKTQYF.

This sequence joins TRBV19 and TRBJ1-5, with D hard to call. The CDR3 totals 13 residues. Trimming shortened V by 3 bases and J by 3 bases, and 6 bases separated the two germline ends. Germline CDR1 and CDR2: LNHDA and SQIVND (reference sequence). CDR3 protein: CASSININQPQHF. In DNA, the CDR3 is TGTGCCAGTAGTATCAACATCAATCAGCCCCAGCATTTT.

The chain is built from TRBV9 and TRBJ2-1; D possibly corresponds to TRBD2 (6 bases). The CDR3 consists of 15 residues. The V gene's germline CDR1 is SGDLS and CDR2 YYNGEE. Trimming left V 4 bases short and J 0 bases short, with 11 bases between. DNA of the CDR3: TGTGCCAGCAGCCGTAGCGGCAGCTCCTACAATGAGCAGTTCTTC. It translates to CASSRSGSSYNEQFF.

The chain joins TRBV5-4 to TRBJ1-4; no reliable D call. V was pared by 4 bases and J by 5 bases, with 9 bases between. CDR1 is SGHNT, CDR2 YYREEE, per germline (reference sequence). This CDR3 is built from 13 residues. The DNA of the CDR3 is TGTGCCAGCAGCCCGGATGACAATGAAAAACTGTTTTTT. Amino acid sequence: CASSPDDNEKLFF.

The chain links TRBV6-6 to TRBJ1-4; D remains ambiguous. CDR1 MNHNY and CDR2 SVGAGI come from the germline V gene (reference sequence). Trimming removed 6 bases from V and 7 bases from J, with 15 bases in between. The CDR3 consists of 14 residues. CDR3: CASRGGWASEKLFF. Written as DNA, the CDR3 is TGTGCCAGCAGGGGAGGTTGGGCCAGTGAAAAACTGTTTTTT.

The chain combines TRBV9 with TRBJ2-7, with 10 nucleotides matching TRBD2. CDR1 and CDR2 (germline): SGDLS, YYNGEE. J lost 1 base, V lost 3 bases, and 4 bases had no gene match. CDR3 length: 15 amino acids. This chain's CDR3 is CASSATGLASYEQYF. The CDR3 DNA is TGTGCCAGCAGCGCAACGGGACTAGCGTCCTACGAGCAGTACTTC.

This clone was recorded once. The V call is TRBV29-1, the J call TRBJ2-3, with 8 positions matching TRBD2. The CDR3 runs to 13 residues. The germline V gene has CDR1 SQVTM and CDR2 ANQGSEA. Unmatched junction bases numbered 2, after V lost 5 bases and J lost 1 base. The CDR3 bases are TGCAGCGTTCCGGGACTAGGCACAGATACGCAGTATTTT. This sequence encodes CSVPGLGTDTQYF.

V gene TRBV9 combines with J gene TRBJ2-5; 10 bases align to TRBD2. The CDR3 consists of 16 residues. Germline CDR1 SGDLS, CDR2 YYNGEE. V shed 3 bases and J 1 base; nucleotides not matched to a gene: 6. The CDR3 DNA is TGTGCCAGCAGCGCTAGACTAGCGGGCGGCCAAGAGACCCAGTACTTC. This codes for CASSARLAGGQETQYF.

V is TRBV29-1 and J is TRBJ2-3; the match to TRBD1 covers 10 bases. The CDR3 is made up of 22 amino acids. CDR1 SQVTM and CDR2 ANQGSEA come from the germline V gene. V gave up 1 base and J gave up 0 bases; unmatched junction bases: 22. CDR3 protein: CSVEGVVTGQGPTFSSTDTQYF. DNA for the CDR3: TGCAGCGTTGAAGGGGTCGTAACGGGACAGGGGCCAACATTTTCTAGCACAGATACGCAGTATTTT.